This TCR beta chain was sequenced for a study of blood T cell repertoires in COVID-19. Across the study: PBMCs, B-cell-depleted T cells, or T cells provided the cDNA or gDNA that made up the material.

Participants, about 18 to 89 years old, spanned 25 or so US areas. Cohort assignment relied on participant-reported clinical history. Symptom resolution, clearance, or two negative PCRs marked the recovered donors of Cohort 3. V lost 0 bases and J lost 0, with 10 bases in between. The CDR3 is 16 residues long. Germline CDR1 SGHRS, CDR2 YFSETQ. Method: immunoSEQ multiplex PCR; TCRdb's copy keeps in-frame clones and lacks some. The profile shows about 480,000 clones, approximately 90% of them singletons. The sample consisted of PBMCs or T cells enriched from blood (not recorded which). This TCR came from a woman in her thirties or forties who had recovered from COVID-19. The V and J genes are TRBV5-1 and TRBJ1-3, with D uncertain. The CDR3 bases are TGCGCCAGCAGCTTGGACCTCTTACACTCTGGAAACACCATATATTTT. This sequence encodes CASSLDLLHSGNTIYF.